This T cell receptor beta chain was captured by sequencing in a study of blood T cell repertoires in COVID-19. About the study: COVID-19 samples from acute and convalescent phases originated in the United States, Italy and Spain.

Ages ranged from about 18 to 89 years, with residence in more than 20 US areas. Cohorts were determined from participant-reported clinical history. Before being deemed recovered, Cohort 3 donors had two negative PCRs, clearance, or symptom resolution. Using immunoSEQ multiplex PCR, the repertoire was profiled, and TCRdb retains in-frame clones only, with some absent. The data show 220,000 or so clones, 84% seen once. Germline-derived CDR1 and CDR2 are SGHTA and FQGNSA. V was clipped by 7 bases and J by 0 bases, with 12 bases between them. This CDR3 has 14 residues. This sequence originates from a woman between 35 and 50 years old who had recovered from COVID-19. The rearrangement links TRBV7-2 to TRBJ1-2, with D perhaps matching TRBD1 (6 bases). The material sequenced was PBMCs or T cells enriched from blood (not recorded which). The CDR3: CASTENRANYGYTF. CDR3 coding DNA: TGTGCCAGCACCGAAAACAGGGCTAACTATGGCTACACCTTC.